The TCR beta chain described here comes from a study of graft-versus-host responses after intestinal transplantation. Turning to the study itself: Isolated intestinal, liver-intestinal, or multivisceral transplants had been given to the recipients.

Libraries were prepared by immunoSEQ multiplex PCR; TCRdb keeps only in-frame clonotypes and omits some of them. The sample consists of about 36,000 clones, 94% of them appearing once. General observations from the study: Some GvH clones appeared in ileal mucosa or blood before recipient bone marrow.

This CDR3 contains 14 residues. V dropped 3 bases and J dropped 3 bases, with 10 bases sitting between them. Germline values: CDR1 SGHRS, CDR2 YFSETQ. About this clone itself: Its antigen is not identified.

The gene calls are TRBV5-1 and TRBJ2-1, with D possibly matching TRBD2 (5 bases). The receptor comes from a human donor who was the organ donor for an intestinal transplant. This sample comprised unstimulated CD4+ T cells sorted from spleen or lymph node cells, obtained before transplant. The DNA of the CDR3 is TGCGCCAGCAGCTCCCTTACTAGCTACAATGAGCAGTTCTTC. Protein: CASSSLTSYNEQFF.